This TCR beta chain was identified in a study of beta chain features in type 1 diabetes (dated by TCRdb to the late 2010s). Some background on the complete study: Patients and healthy donors did not differ in mean age, gender distribution, total cell number or subset yield. Whereas all 30 or so donors provided naive and central memory subsets, regulatory and stem cell-like memory subsets were isolated from just 8 patients and roughly 8 healthy donors. In the study, recently diagnosed type 1 diabetes patients and matched healthy donors were compared on the TCRB repertoires of their sorted circulating CD4+ T cell subsets. A total of roughly 99 million sorted cells were examined across all samples, and the number of cells per subset was strongly correlated with RNA yield.

Study-wide conclusions, independent of this receptor: Naive, central memory and regulatory TCRB repertoires appeared more similar among patients than among healthy donors. HLA sub-analyses involved small numbers of individuals, so any influence of HLA type on TCRB rearrangement remained unresolved. PCR may preferentially amplify shorter templates, but because patient and control samples were amplified and corrected together, any resulting skew would affect both groups equally. At VDJ recombination sites, patients with type 1 diabetes made fewer insertions and deleted more nucleotides, a pattern implying thymic rearrangement abnormalities. Because cDNA was sequenced instead of genomic DNA, activated cells with high expression could be over-represented, although the groups did not differ in activation or CD3 levels. A moderate but significant shortening of TCRB CDR3 length was observed in type 1 diabetes patients in all four CD4+ subsets.

The entire amount of isolated RNA was reverse transcribed using the High Capacity cDNA Reverse Transcription Kit, so the sequenced TCRB transcripts were expressed ones. Naive, central memory and regulatory T cell samples underwent deep immunoSEQ sequencing, averaging about 3.3 million total reads per sample. After sorted cells were lysed in RLT buffer, RNA was extracted with DNase-treated RNeasy Micro or Mini kits, with the choice depending on cell number. Each cell subset was processed on its own to prevent cross-contamination, while patient and healthy donor samples were processed together. The immunoSEQ multiplex PCR was used to amplify TCRB sequences from cDNA, generating 87-bp fragments that spanned the CDR3 region. Sequencing of the amplicons was done on the Illumina HiSeq platform. The paper's data handling went like this. Synthetic template baselines were used to correct PCR bias computationally, reads within Hamming distance 2 were collapsed together, and singletons that could not be merged were discarded. By aligning reads against IMGT, V, D and J genes, CDR3 length, and insertions or deletions at six rearrangement sites were assigned. Within each subset, clonotype counts were normalized to sorted cell number, and only after that were true diversity and Gini coefficients computed with the tcR R package. Repertoire sharing was quantified using the overlap coefficient calculated on TCRB nucleotide sequences. Not all clones reach the TCRdb copy of this immuneACCESS table, which keeps in-frame sequences only. Checked studies attribute under half of the gap to unresolved V genes and leave the rest unexplained. V and J calls and clone size follow that table, whereas D and trimming were derived from the DNA. The sample contains 140,000 to 150,000 clones, about 44% of them found a single time. The ten largest clonotypes hold around 0.39% of the sample.

From each donor, a single peripheral blood sample of 100 to 150 mL on average was drawn into heparinised tubes. A BD FACSAria II and a panel including CD45RO, CCR7, CD25, CD127, CD95 and CD27 were used to sort naive, central memory, regulatory and stem cell-like memory CD4+ T cells. A purity above 98% was achieved for all sorted populations. PBMCs were isolated immediately by Lymphoprep density gradient centrifugation and stained directly without culture. So that batch effects would be minimized, each experiment stained and sorted samples in pairs, pairing one healthy donor with one patient. In its sample, this clone was seen a few times. Its antigen target is currently unknown. No clone much larger than this one lies a single base away; base qualities are absent. The CDR3 starts with the cysteine, ends with the phenylalanine, and has 12 residues. Left in the record is the CDR3 DNA by itself, 36 bases read in frame from the first base. CDR1 and CDR2, per the germline V gene (reference sequence), are SEHNR and FQNEAQ. A distance of 12 bases separates the germline ends of V and J, which lose 4 bases and 8 bases respectively.

The chain joins TRBV7-9 to TRBJ2-7; the D gene is possibly TRBD2, with 5 bases matching. This TCR was sampled from a man aged 18 to 29 in good health. Sequences were obtained from Tregs from blood. The label giving this sample's cell subset or site can be read as: regulatory CD4+ T cells. Read as DNA, the sequence is TGTGCCAGCAGCTCGGGAAGGGAGAAGCAGTACTTC. This encodes CASSSGREKQYF.